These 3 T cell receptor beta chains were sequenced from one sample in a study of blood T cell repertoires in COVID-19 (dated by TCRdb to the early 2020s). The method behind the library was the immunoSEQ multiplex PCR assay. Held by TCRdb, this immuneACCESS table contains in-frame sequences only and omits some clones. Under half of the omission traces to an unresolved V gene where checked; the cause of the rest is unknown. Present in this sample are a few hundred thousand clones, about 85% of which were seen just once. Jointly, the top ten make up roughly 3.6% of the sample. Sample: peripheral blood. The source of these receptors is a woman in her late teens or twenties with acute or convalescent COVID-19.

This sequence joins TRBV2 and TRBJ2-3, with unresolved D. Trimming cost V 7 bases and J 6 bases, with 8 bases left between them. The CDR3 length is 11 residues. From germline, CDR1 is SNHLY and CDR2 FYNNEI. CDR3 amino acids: CASTQFDTQYF. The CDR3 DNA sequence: TGTGCCAGCACCCAATTCGATACGCAGTATTTT.

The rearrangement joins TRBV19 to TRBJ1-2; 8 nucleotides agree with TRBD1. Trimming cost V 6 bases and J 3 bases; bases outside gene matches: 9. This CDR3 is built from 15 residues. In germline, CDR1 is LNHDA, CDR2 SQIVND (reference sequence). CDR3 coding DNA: TGTGCCAGTAGAGACGGACAGGGAGGCGACTATGGCTACACCTTC. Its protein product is CASRDGQGGDYGYTF. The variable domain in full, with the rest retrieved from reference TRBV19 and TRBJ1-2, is DGGITQSPKYLFRKEGQNVTLSCEQNLNHDAMYWYRQDPGQGLRLIYYSQIVNDFQKGDIAEGYSVSREKKESFPLTVTSAQKNPTAFYLCASRDGQGGDYGYTFGSGTRLTVV.

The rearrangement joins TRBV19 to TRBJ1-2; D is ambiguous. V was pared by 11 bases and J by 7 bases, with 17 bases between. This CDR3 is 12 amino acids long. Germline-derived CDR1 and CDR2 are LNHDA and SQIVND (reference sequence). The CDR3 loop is CASSGDAAGYTF. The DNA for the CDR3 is TGTGCCTCTTCCGGGGATGCTGCTGGCTACACCTTC.